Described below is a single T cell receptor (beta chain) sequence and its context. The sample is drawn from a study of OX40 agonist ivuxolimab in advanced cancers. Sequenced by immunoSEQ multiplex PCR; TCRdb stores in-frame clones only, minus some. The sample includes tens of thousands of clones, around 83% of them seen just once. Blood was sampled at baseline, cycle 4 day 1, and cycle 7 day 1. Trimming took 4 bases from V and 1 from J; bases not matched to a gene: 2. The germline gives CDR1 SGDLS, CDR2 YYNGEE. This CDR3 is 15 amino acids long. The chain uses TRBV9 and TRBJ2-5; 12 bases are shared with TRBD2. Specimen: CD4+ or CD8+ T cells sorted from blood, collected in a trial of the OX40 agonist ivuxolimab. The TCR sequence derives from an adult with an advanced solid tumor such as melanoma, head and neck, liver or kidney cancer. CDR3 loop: CASSTTSGGQETQYF. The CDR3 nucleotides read TGTGCCAGCAGCACGACTAGCGGGGGCCAAGAGACCCAGTACTTC.